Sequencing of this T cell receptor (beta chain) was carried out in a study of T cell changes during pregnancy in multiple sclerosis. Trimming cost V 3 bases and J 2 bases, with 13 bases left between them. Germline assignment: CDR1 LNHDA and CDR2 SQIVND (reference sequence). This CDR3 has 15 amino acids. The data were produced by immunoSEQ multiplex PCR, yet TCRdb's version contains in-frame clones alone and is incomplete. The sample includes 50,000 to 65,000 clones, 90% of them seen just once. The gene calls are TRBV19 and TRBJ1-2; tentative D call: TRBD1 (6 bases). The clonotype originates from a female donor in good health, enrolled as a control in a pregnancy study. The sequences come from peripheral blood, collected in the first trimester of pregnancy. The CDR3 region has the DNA TGTGCCAGTAGTATTTTCGGACAGTTAAACTATGGCTACACCTTC. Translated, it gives CASSIFGQLNYGYTF. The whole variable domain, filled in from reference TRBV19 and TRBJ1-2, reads DGGITQSPKYLFRKEGQNVTLSCEQNLNHDAMYWYRQDPGQGLRLIYYSQIVNDFQKGDIAEGYSVSREKKESFPLTVTSAQKNPTAFYLCASSIFGQLNYGYTFGSGTRLTVV.